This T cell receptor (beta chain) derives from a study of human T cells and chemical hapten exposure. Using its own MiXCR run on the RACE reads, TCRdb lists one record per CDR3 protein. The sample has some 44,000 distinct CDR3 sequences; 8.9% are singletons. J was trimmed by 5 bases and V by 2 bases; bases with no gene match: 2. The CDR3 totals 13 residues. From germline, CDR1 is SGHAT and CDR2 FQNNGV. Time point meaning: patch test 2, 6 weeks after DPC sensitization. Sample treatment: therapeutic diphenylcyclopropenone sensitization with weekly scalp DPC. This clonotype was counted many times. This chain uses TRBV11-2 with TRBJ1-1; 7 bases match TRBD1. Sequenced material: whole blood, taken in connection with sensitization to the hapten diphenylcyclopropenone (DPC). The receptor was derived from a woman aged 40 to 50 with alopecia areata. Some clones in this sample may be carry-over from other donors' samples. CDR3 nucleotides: TGTGCCAGCAGCTTAAACAGGGGTACTGAAGCTTTCTTT. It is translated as CASSLNRGTEAFF.